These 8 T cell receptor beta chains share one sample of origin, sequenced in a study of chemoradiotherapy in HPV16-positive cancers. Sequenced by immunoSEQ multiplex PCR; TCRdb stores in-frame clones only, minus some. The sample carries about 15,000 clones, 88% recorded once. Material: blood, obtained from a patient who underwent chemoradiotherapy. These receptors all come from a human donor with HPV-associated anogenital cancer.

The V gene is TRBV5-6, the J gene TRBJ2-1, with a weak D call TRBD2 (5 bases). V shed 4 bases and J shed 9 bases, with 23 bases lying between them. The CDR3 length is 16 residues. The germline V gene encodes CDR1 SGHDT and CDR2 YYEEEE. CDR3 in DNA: TGTGCCAGCAGCCGGCAGACGGGAAGGTTTCAAGGTGAGCAGTTCTTC. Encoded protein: CASSRQTGRFQGEQFF.

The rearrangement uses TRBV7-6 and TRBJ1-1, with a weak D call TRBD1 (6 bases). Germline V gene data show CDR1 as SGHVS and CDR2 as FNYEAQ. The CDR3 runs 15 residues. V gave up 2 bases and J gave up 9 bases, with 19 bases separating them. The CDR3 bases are TGTGCCAGCAGCTTATCGGGGGCCTTTGGGGGTAAAGCTTTCTTT. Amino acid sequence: CASSLSGAFGGKAFF.

The CDR3 region is CASSLRNYGGEAFF. In nucleotides, the CDR3 is TGTGCCAGCAGCTTACGGAATTATGGGGGCGAAGCTTTCTTT. This chain uses TRBV7-4 with TRBJ1-1; possibly TRBD1 for D (6 bases). Germline assignment: CDR1 SGHVT and CDR2 SQSDAQ. V was cut by 2 bases and J by 8 bases, with 15 bases left in between. This CDR3 comprises 14 residues.

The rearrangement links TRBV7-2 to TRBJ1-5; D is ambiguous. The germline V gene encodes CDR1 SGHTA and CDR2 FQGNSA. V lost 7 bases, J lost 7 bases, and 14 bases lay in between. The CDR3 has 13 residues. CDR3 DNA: TGTGCCAGCAACACCTACCCGCAACAGCCCCAGCATTTT. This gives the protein CASNTYPQQPQHF.

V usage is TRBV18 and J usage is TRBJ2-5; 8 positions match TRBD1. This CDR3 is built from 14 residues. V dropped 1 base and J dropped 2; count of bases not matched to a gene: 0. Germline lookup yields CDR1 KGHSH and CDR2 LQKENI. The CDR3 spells CASSPRTGQETQYF. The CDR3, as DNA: TGTGCCAGCTCACCACGGACAGGGCAAGAGACCCAGTACTTC.

CDR3 amino acids: CASSTSGNSYEQYF. CDR3 DNA sequence: TGTGCCAGCAGTACTAGCGGGAACTCCTACGAGCAGTACTTC. The chain is built from TRBV27 and TRBJ2-7; 10 nucleotides line up with TRBD2. V trimming: 5 bases; J trimming: 0 bases; junction bases outside the gene matches: 1. The CDR3 runs 14 residues. The germline gives CDR1 MNHEY, CDR2 SMNVEV (reference sequence).

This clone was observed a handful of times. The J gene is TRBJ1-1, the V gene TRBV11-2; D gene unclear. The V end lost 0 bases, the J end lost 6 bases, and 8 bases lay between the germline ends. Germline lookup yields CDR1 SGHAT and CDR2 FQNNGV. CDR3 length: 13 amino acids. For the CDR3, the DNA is TGTGCCAGCAGCTTAGATCTAGCCCCTGAAGCTTTCTTT. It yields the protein CASSLDLAPEAFF.

This CDR3 is CASSHGLAGGGRETQYF. CDR3 DNA sequence: TGTGCCAGCAGCCACGGACTAGCGGGAGGTGGTCGGGAGACCCAGTACTTC. The J gene is TRBJ2-5, the V gene TRBV11-1; TRBD2 agrees at 14 bases. This CDR3 region has 17 residues. CDR1 and CDR2 from the germline V gene are SGHAT and FQDESV (reference sequence). J gave up 5 bases and V 5 bases, and 10 bases lay outside the gene matches.